The entry below gives a single T cell receptor (beta chain) sequence along with its context. The sample originates from a study of blood T cell repertoires in COVID-19. Across the study: The study drew acute and convalescent COVID-19 samples from the United States, Italy and Spain. From T cells, B-cell-depleted T cells, or PBMCs came the material, which was cDNA or gDNA.

Libraries were prepared by immunoSEQ multiplex PCR; TCRdb keeps only in-frame clonotypes and omits some of them. Altogether approximately 250,000 clones are present, just under 90% being singletons, with the ten largest covering approximately 4%. The germline CDR1 and CDR2 sequences are SGHRS and YFSETQ. This CDR3 region has 16 residues. J lost 0 bases, V lost 3 bases, and 7 bases had no gene match. Participant ages covered roughly 18 to 89 years across 20 to 25 US areas. Participants were placed into cohorts based on the clinical history they reported. Material: PBMCs or T cells enriched from blood (not recorded which). This chain uses TRBV5-1 with TRBJ2-7, with 9 positions matching TRBD2. This receptor was obtained from a woman aged 30 to 39 with acute COVID-19. The CDR3 bases are TGCGCCAGCAGCTGGGGGCGGGAGGGCCACTCCTACGAGCAGTACTTC. Translated, it gives CASSWGREGHSYEQYF. The whole variable domain, remainder taken from reference TRBV5-1 and TRBJ2-7, is KAGVTQTPRYLIKTRGQQVTLSCSPISGHRSVSWYQQTPGQGLQFLFEYFSETQRNKGNFPGRFSGRQFSNSRSEMNVSTLELGDSALYLCASSWGREGHSYEQYFGPGTRLTVT.